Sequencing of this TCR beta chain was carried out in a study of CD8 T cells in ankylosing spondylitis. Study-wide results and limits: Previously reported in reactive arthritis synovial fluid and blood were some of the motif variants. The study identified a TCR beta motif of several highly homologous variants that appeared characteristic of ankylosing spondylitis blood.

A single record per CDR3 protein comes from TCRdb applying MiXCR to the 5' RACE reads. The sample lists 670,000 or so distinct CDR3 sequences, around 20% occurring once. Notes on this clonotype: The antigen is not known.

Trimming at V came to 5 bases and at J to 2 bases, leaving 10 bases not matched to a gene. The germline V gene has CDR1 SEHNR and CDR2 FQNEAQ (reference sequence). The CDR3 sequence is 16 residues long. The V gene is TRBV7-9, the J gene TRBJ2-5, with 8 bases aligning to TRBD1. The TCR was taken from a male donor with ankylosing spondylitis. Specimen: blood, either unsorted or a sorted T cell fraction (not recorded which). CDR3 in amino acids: CASSPGTGPVQETQYF. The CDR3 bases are TGTGCCAGCAGCCCCGGGACAGGACCTGTACAAGAGACCCAGTACTTC.